The T cell receptor (beta chain) under discussion was sequenced for a study of Graves' ophthalmopathy and Graves' hyperthyroidism. Patients with other autoimmune diseases, uncontrolled infections, pregnancy or lactation were excluded. Germline V CDR1 and CDR2: MNHNS, SASEGT. The CDR3 covers 13 residues. Trimming pared 3 bases from V and 5 bases from J, leaving 7 bases between. Amplified TCR beta CDR3 regions were obtained using RNA transcripts as template. HTBI-primed first-round RT-PCR preceded second-round multiplex PCR. MiXCR was run by TCRdb on the multiplex PCR reads, yielding one entry per CDR3 protein. The sample has 900,000 to 1,200,000 distinct CDR3 sequences, 35% to 40% seen once. A remark on this clonotype: What it binds is not known.

Study results and limitations: In blood appeared most of the expanded thyroid clonotypes whose frequency exceeded 0.001. Between ophthalmopathy and stable hyperthyroidism, a 13-signature model drew a separation with nearly 90% sensitivity and approximately 81% specificity.

The chain links TRBV6-1 to TRBJ1-4; D not resolved. The receptor was isolated from an adult man with Graves' hyperthyroidism. Sequencing used peripheral blood or thyroid tissue (not recorded which). CDR3 coding DNA: TGTGCCAGCAGTGACGACGGGAATGAAAAACTGTTTTTT. Amino acids: CASSDDGNEKLFF.